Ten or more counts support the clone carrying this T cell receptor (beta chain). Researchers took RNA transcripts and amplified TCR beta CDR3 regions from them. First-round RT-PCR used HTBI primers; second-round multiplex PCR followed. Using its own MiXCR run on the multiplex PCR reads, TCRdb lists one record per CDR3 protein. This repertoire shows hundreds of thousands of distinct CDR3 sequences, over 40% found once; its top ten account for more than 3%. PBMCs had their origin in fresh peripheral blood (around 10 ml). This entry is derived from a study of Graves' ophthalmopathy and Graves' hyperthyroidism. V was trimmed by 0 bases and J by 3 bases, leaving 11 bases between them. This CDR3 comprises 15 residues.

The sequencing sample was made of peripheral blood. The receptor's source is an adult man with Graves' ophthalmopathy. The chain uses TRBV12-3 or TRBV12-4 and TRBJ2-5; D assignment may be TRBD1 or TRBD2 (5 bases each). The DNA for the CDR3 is TGTGCCAGCAGTTTAGCTGGCCTGGGGGAAGAGACCCAGTACTTC. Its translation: CASSLAGLGEETQYF.